These 32 T cell receptor beta chains share one sample of origin, sequenced in a study of vaccination effects on CD4 cells after COVID-19 (dated by TCRdb to between 2020 and 2023). Library method: the immunoSEQ multiplex PCR assay. TCRdb holds this immuneACCESS table with in-frame rearrangements only. Some clones are missing; in checked studies, unresolved V genes explain under half, and the rest has no known cause. Within this sample are tens of thousands of clones, with about 80% of them counted one time only. Of the sample, roughly 6% is held by the ten largest clones. The ViraFEST assay stimulated PBMC with viral peptide pools and then used TCR sequencing to identify antigen-specific CD4+ T cell clonotypes by expansion. After more than 9 days of culture, CD4+ T cells were isolated with the EasySep CD4+ T cell isolation kit. Each participant got two doses of an mRNA SARS-CoV-2 vaccine, either BNT162b2 or mRNA-1273.

Their antigen targets remain unknown. The material was CD4+ T cells from PBMCs cultured with SARS-CoV-2 spike peptides, obtained after COVID-19 vaccination. Read against the paper, the sample's cell subset or site label means: SARS-CoV-2 spike overlapping peptide pool stimulation. The receptors come from a human donor who received a COVID-19 vaccine. Some clones in this sample may be carry-over from other donors' samples.

This clone has just a few counts. V gene TRBV18 combines with J gene TRBJ1-2; D gene ambiguous. The germline CDR1 and CDR2 sequences are KGHSH and LQKENI. Trimming shortened V by 1 base and J by 4 bases, and 13 bases separated the two germline ends. This CDR3 contains 15 residues. The CDR3 protein is CASSPRSPEIYGYTF. CDR3 nucleotide sequence: TGTGCCAGCTCACCACGCTCTCCAGAAATCTATGGCTACACCTTC.

The chain links TRBV3-1 (or the pseudogene TRBV3-2) to TRBJ1-5; TRBD1 aligns across 7 bases. The germline V gene has CDR1 LGHDT and CDR2 YNNKEL (reference sequence). Trimming took 7 bases from V and 0 from J; bases not matched to a gene: 12. The CDR3 totals 17 residues. Here the CDR3 DNA reads TGTGCCAGCAAGGACAGGCATCAGGTGGGTAGCAATCAGCCCCAGCATTTT. Translated: CASKDRHQVGSNQPQHF.

This clone showed up just once. The chain carries TRBV5-1 and TRBJ1-4, with D uncertain. V lost 4 bases to trimming and J lost 8 bases, with 12 bases between them. CDR3 size: 13 residues. Germline V gene lookup returns CDR1 SGHRS and CDR2 YFSETQ. The CDR3 coding sequence is TGCGCCAGCAGCCTGACATCTGGGGAAAAACTGTTTTTT. Amino acids: CASSLTSGEKLFF.

Relative to its sample, this clone is medium-sized. The rearrangement uses TRBV7-8 and TRBJ2-3; 8 bases align to TRBD2. Germline lookup yields CDR1 SGHVS and CDR2 FQNEAQ. The CDR3 is 18 residues long. V shed 0 bases, J shed 0 bases, and the junction held 8 bases outside the gene matches. Here the CDR3 DNA reads TGTGCCAGCAGCTTAGCCGATTCGGGAGGGCCTAGCACAGATACGCAGTATTTT. Translating it yields CASSLADSGGPSTDTQYF.

The chain links TRBV7-2 to TRBJ1-5; 7 nucleotides agree with TRBD1. The CDR3 spans 17 residues. V lost 5 bases to trimming and J lost 1 base; unmatched junction nucleotides: 11. The germline gives CDR1 SGHTA, CDR2 FQGNSA. Written as DNA, the CDR3 is TGTGCCAGCAGCCTGCGGGACAGCCGGAGGAGCAATCAGCCCCAGCATTTT. The encoded protein is CASSLRDSRRSNQPQHF.

J is TRBJ1-2 and V is TRBV19; D is ambiguous. Trimming removed 5 bases from V and 2 bases from J, with 6 bases in between. This CDR3 has 12 residues. Germline values: CDR1 LNHDA, CDR2 SQIVND (reference sequence). The CDR3 coding sequence is TGTGCCAGTAGTTACATGAACTATGGCTACACCTTC. Translation: CASSYMNYGYTF. Supplemented by reference TRBV19 and TRBJ1-2, the full variable domain reads DGGITQSPKYLFRKEGQNVTLSCEQNLNHDAMYWYRQDPGQGLRLIYYSQIVNDFQKGDIAEGYSVSREKKESFPLTVTSAQKNPTAFYLCASSYMNYGYTFGSGTRLTVV.

This chain links TRBV25-1 with TRBJ2-3; D may be TRBD1 or TRBD2 (5 bases each). The ends were cut back, 1 base at V and 4 bases at J, with 12 bases in the middle. CDR3 length equals 15 residues. The germline gives CDR1 MGHDK, CDR2 SYGVNS. CDR3 bases: TGTGCCAGCAGTGAATGGGGCCGGGGAGCAGATACGCAGTATTTT. Its protein product is CASSEWGRGADTQYF.

The J gene is TRBJ1-1, the V gene TRBV30; no definite D call. The germline V gene encodes CDR1 GTSNPN and CDR2 SVGIG (reference sequence). CDR3 length: 13 residues. V was clipped by 3 bases and J by 1 base, with 9 bases between them. The CDR3 DNA reads as TGTGCCTGGAGAAAAGGTGGGAACACTGAAGCTTTCTTT. Protein product: CAWRKGGNTEAFF.

The chain links TRBV10-3 to TRBJ2-3; TRBD1 is a possible D gene (6 bases). Germline lookup yields CDR1 ENHRY and CDR2 SYGVKD. V was pared by 10 bases and J by 0 bases, with 14 bases between. The length of the CDR3 is 14 residues. The CDR3 coding sequence is TGTGCCACCCAACTAGGGGGTAGCACAGATACGCAGTATTTT. This codes for CATQLGGSTDTQYF.

The chain employs TRBV19 and TRBJ1-1; 7 bases line up with TRBD1. This CDR3 region has 14 residues. The germline CDR1 and CDR2 sequences are LNHDA and SQIVND (reference sequence). With V trimmed by 4 bases and J by 2 bases, 4 bases remained unmatched. CDR3: CASSTGQTNTEAFF. DNA for the CDR3: TGTGCCAGTAGTACGGGACAGACAAACACTGAAGCTTTCTTT.

The rearrangement uses TRBV19 and TRBJ2-2, with D possibly TRBD2 on 5 matching bases. This CDR3 has 17 residues. Germline V gives CDR1 LNHDA, CDR2 SQIVND (reference sequence). Trimming cost V 5 bases and J 3 bases, with 19 bases left between them. CDR3 in DNA: TGTGCCAGTAGTCCCCGGGGATACTCGGGGTACACCGGGGAGCTGTTTTTT. It translates to CASSPRGYSGYTGELFF.

This clone was seen just once. This rearrangement joins TRBV29-1 to TRBJ2-6; D ambiguous. CDR1 and CDR2 from the germline V gene are SQVTM and ANQGSEA. With 6 bases removed from V and 0 bases from J, the gap between germline ends came to 6 bases. This CDR3 has 13 residues. The CDR3 reads CSVKISGANVLTF. Here the CDR3 DNA reads TGCAGCGTCAAGATCTCTGGGGCCAACGTCCTGACTTTC. The full variable domain, its missing parts supplied by reference TRBV29-1 and TRBJ2-6, is SAVISQKPSRDICQRGTSLTIQCQVDSQVTMMFWYRQQPGQSLTLIATANQGSEATYESGFVIDKFPISRPNLTFSTLTVSNMSPEDSSIYLCSVKISGANVLTFGAGSRLTVL.

This chain connects TRBV5-1 to TRBJ2-1, with D maybe TRBD2 (7 bases). The germline CDR1 and CDR2 sequences are SGHRS and YFSETQ. The CDR3 runs 15 residues. Trimming pared 0 bases from V and 2 bases from J, leaving 9 bases between. DNA for the CDR3: TGCGCCAGCAGCTTGGAGGGGGGGACCTACAATGAGCAGTTCTTC. This codes for CASSLEGGTYNEQFF.

This chain connects TRBV5-1 to TRBJ2-2, with D hard to call. Germline CDR1 reads SGHRS; CDR2 reads YFSETQ. The V gene lost 6 bases and the J gene lost 0 bases, with 9 bases spanning the gap. The CDR3 is made up of 14 amino acids. The CDR3 coding sequence is TGCGCCAGCACCCCGGGCCCGAACACCGGGGAGCTGTTTTTT. This translates into CASTPGPNTGELFF.

The chain links TRBV6-5 to TRBJ1-1, with 8 bases aligning to TRBD1. After removal of 7 bases from V and 1 base from J, the junction contained 5 bases not matched to a gene. There are 14 residues in the CDR3. Per the germline V gene, CDR1 is MNHEY and CDR2 is SVGAGI. The CDR3 DNA sequence: TGTGCCAGCAACCCGGACAGGGCGAACACTGAAGCTTTCTTT. As protein: CASNPDRANTEAFF.

This clone was observed a few times. The genes are TRBV2 and TRBJ1-5; tentative D call: TRBD1 (6 bases). The V end lost 6 bases, the J end lost 6 bases, and 15 bases lay between the germline ends. The CDR3 loop spans 14 amino acids. Per germline, CDR1 SNHLY and CDR2 FYNNEI. The CDR3 nucleotides are TGTGCCAGCAGCCAACAGGGAATAGGTCAGCCCCAGCATTTT. Protein: CASSQQGIGQPQHF.

The chain carries TRBV18 and TRBJ1-2; TRBD1 is a possible D gene (6 bases). Trimming shortened V by 3 bases and J by 3 bases, and 8 bases separated the two germline ends. From germline, CDR1 is KGHSH and CDR2 LQKENI. This CDR3 is 13 amino acids long. CDR3 residues: CASSPGQYYGYTF. The CDR3 nucleotides read TGTGCCAGCTCACCCGGACAGTACTATGGCTACACCTTC.

The rearrangement joins TRBV5-1 to TRBJ1-2, with 12 bases lining up with TRBD1. The junction had 9 bases not matched to a gene; V was cut back by 4 bases and J by 8 bases. Germline V gives CDR1 SGHRS, CDR2 YFSETQ. The CDR3 spans 15 residues. The CDR3 DNA sequence: TGCGCCAGCAGCGAACCGGGACAGGGGGCAGGCGGCTACACCTTC. Its protein is CASSEPGQGAGGYTF.

This clone was recorded once. This rearrangement joins TRBV28 to TRBJ2-3; D may be TRBD1 (6 bases). The CDR3 spans 15 residues. The V gene lost 7 bases and the J gene lost 7 bases, with 21 bases spanning the gap. Germline V CDR1 and CDR2: MDHEN, SYDVKM. CDR3 sequence (DNA): TGTGCCAGCACCGTGGGCAGGGGCTTTACCAATACGCAGTATTTT. It yields the protein CASTVGRGFTNTQYF.

This clone has a single count. The V and J genes are TRBV7-2 and TRBJ2-3; a possible D gene is TRBD2 (5 bases). V was cut by 1 base and J by 2 bases, with 13 bases left in between. The germline V gene encodes CDR1 SGHTA and CDR2 FQGNSA. The CDR3 is 16 residues long. DNA for the CDR3: TGTGCCAGCAGCTTAGTCTCGGGGTACTCCACAGATACGCAGTATTTT. Protein product: CASSLVSGYSTDTQYF. The variable domain in full, completed from reference TRBV7-2 and TRBJ2-3, reads GAGVSQSPSNKVTEKGKDVELRCDPISGHTALYWYRQSLGQGLEFLIYFQGNSAPDKSGLPSDRFSAERTGGSVSTLTIQRTQQEDSAVYLCASSLVSGYSTDTQYFGPGTRLTVL.

This clone has only a few counts. CDR3 residues: CASSLGGWDQPQHF. The CDR3 bases are TGCGCCAGCAGCTTAGGGGGCTGGGATCAGCCCCAGCATTTT. The chain employs TRBV5-1 and TRBJ1-5, with 7 bases aligning to TRBD1. This CDR3 is 14 amino acids long. With 2 bases clipped from V and 5 bases from J, the junction kept 4 bases outside the gene matches. CDR1 is SGHRS and CDR2 is YFSETQ in the germline V gene. The full variable domain, in which reference TRBV5-1 and TRBJ1-5 provide the parts outside the CDR3, is KAGVTQTPRYLIKTRGQQVTLSCSPISGHRSVSWYQQTPGQGLQFLFEYFSETQRNKGNFPGRFSGRQFSNSRSEMNVSTLELGDSALYLCASSLGGWDQPQHFGDGTRLSIL.

This rearrangement joins TRBV19 to TRBJ2-5, with D perhaps assigned TRBD1 or TRBD2 (5 bases each). Germline V gene lookup returns CDR1 LNHDA and CDR2 SQIVND (reference sequence). Deletions cut 6 bases from V and 12 bases from J, with 20 bases between. CDR3 length equals 13 residues. CDR3: CASSWDPLSPKYF. The CDR3 coding sequence is TGTGCCAGTAGCTGGGACCCTCTCTCGCCCAAGTACTTC.

In this sample, this clone turned up once. This chain connects TRBV6-6 to TRBJ1-2; D may be TRBD1 (5 bases). Germline CDR1 is MNHNY and CDR2 is SVGAGI (reference sequence). The CDR3 loop spans 12 amino acids. V lost 4 bases, J lost 4 bases, and 7 bases lay in between. The chain's CDR3 is CASSSGFYGYTF. The CDR3 DNA reads TGTGCCAGCAGTTCAGGGTTCTATGGCTACACCTTC.

The DNA for the CDR3 is TGCAGTGCTAGTGGCGGGGGGGCAACCGGGGAGCTGTTTTTT. Encoded protein: CSASGGGATGELFF. The V gene is TRBV20-1, the J gene TRBJ2-2; 9 bases fit TRBD2. Germline CDR1 is DFQATT and CDR2 is SNEGSKA (reference sequence). V lost 3 bases and J lost 5; bases outside the gene matches: 4. The CDR3 covers 14 residues.

This chain joins TRBV7-2 and TRBJ1-1, with 7 positions matching TRBD1. The V and J ends lost 3 bases and 0 bases, in that order; junction bases with no gene match: 4. CDR1 is SGHTA and CDR2 is FQGNSA in the germline V gene. The CDR3 is made up of 15 amino acids. The CDR3: CASSLRQGMNTEAFF. CDR3 sequence (DNA): TGTGCCAGCAGCTTGAGACAGGGCATGAACACTGAAGCTTTCTTT.

This clone was recorded once. The rearrangement uses TRBV12-5 and TRBJ2-3; no clear D. Germline V lookup: CDR1 LGHNT, CDR2 FRNRAP. V shed 1 base and J shed 1 base, with 3 bases lying between them. The CDR3 runs 13 residues. Here the CDR3 DNA reads TGTGCTAGTGGTTTGGGGGGCACAGATACGCAGTATTTT. Residues: CASGLGGTDTQYF. Supplemented by reference TRBV12-5 and TRBJ2-3, the full variable domain reads DARVTQTPRHKVTEMGQEVTMRCQPILGHNTVFWYRQTMMQGLELLAYFRNRAPLDDSGMPKDRFSAEMPDATLATLKIQPSEPRDSAVYFCASGLGGTDTQYFGPGTRLTVL.

V gene TRBV7-9 combines with J gene TRBJ2-1; 9 nucleotides line up with TRBD2. CDR3 length: 14 residues. The germline V gene has CDR1 SEHNR and CDR2 FQNEAQ (reference sequence). V lost 3 bases to trimming and J lost 6 bases; unmatched junction nucleotides: 3. The CDR3 DNA sequence: TGTGCCAGCAGCTTCGCGGGGGGGCTCAATGAGCAGTTCTTC. The encoded protein is CASSFAGGLNEQFF.

This chain connects TRBV18 to TRBJ2-2; D remains ambiguous. In germline, CDR1 is KGHSH, CDR2 LQKENI. This CDR3 has 12 residues. Trimming removed 2 bases at V and 6 bases at J, with 4 bases between. The CDR3 DNA follows: TGTGCCAGCTCACCAATCTCCGGGGAGCTGTTTTTT. Translated, it gives CASSPISGELFF.

The J gene is TRBJ2-4, the V gene TRBV13; tentatively, D is TRBD2 (6 bases). The ends were cut back, 3 bases at V and 4 bases at J, with 10 bases in the middle. Per germline, CDR1 PRHDT and CDR2 FYEKMQ (reference sequence). The CDR3 loop spans 14 amino acids. CDR3 loop: CASSLEGSKNIQYF. CDR3 nucleotides: TGTGCCAGCAGCTTGGAGGGTTCGAAAAACATTCAGTACTTC.

The chain couples TRBV5-4 to TRBJ2-2; TRBD2 aligns across 14 bases. Germline trimming cut 4 bases from V and 9 bases from J; bases unmatched to any gene: 11. The CDR3 has 17 amino acids. CDR1 SGHNT and CDR2 YYREEE come from the germline V gene (reference sequence). In DNA form, the CDR3 reads TGTGCCAGCAGCCTCACGCGGGGGACTAGCGGGGGTAGGGAGCTGTTTTTT. Residues: CASSLTRGTSGGRELFF. The whole variable domain, remainder taken from reference TRBV5-4 and TRBJ2-2, is ETGVTQSPTHLIKTRGQQVTLRCSSQSGHNTVSWYQQALGQGPQFIFQYYREEENGRGNFPPRFSGLQFPNYSSELNVNALELDDSALYLCASSLTRGTSGGRELFFGEGSRLTVL.

The chain employs TRBV9 and TRBJ1-1, with 7 positions matching TRBD1. The length of the CDR3 is 17 residues. J was trimmed by 1 base and V by 4 bases; bases with no gene match: 13. Germline V lookup: CDR1 SGDLS, CDR2 YYNGEE. The CDR3 DNA reads as TGTGCCAGCAGCTTACGGGACAGCCCAGCTTCGAACACTGAAGCTTTCTTT. Its protein is CASSLRDSPASNTEAFF. Full variable domain (outside the CDR3, taken from reference TRBV9 and TRBJ1-1): DSGVTQTPKHLITATGQRVTLRCSPRSGDLSVYWYQQSLDQGLQFLIQYYNGEERAKGNILERFSAQQFPDLHSELNLSSLELGDSALYFCASSLRDSPASNTEAFFGQGTRLTVV.

The CDR3 nucleotides are TGTGCCAGCCATGACAGGTTTCGGGGCTATGGCTACACCTTC. The encoded protein is CASHDRFRGYGYTF. The chain uses TRBV6-5 and TRBJ1-2; possible D gene TRBD1, 6 bases. Germline values: CDR1 MNHEY, CDR2 SVGAGI. V shed 8 bases and J shed 4 bases, with 17 bases lying between them. The CDR3 runs to 14 residues.